This T cell receptor beta chain was observed in a study of T cell repertoires in cytomegalovirus infection. The CDR3 runs 15 residues. Trimming took off 1 base at V and 1 base at J, with 10 bases between the two ends. Germline lookup yields CDR1 LGHDT and CDR2 YNNKEL (reference sequence). Using its own MiXCR run on the reads, TCRdb lists one record per CDR3 protein. The sample has about 530,000 distinct CDR3 sequences; roughly 29% are singletons. V and J are TRBV3-1 and TRBJ1-1; no reliable D call. This clonotype was sampled from a human donor in good health (CMV status not recorded). Some clones in this sample may be carry-over from other donors' samples. Sequenced: PBMCs. The CDR3 region has the DNA TGTGCCAGCAGCCAAGCGAGTCGAGGGAACACTGAAGCTTTCTTT. It is translated as CASSQASRGNTEAFF.